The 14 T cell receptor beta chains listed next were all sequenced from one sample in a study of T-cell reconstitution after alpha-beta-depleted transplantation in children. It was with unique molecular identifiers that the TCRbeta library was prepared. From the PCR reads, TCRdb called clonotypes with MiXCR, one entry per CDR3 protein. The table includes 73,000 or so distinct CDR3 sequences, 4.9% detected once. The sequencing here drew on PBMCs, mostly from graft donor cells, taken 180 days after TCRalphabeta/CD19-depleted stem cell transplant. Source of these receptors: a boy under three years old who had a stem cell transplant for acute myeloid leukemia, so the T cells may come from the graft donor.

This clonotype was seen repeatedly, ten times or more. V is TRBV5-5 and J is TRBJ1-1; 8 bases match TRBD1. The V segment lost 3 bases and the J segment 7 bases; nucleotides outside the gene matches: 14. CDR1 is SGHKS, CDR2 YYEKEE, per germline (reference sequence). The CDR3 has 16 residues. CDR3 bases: TGTGCCAGCAGCTCCGATCTCGGACAGGGTCTGGGTGAAGCTTTCTTT. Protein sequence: CASSSDLGQGLGEAFF.

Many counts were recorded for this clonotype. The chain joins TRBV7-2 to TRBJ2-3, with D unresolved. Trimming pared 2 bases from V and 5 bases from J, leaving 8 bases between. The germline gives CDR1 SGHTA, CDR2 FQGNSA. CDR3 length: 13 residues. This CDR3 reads CASSLPFRDTQYF. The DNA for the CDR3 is TGTGCCAGCAGCTTACCTTTTAGAGATACGCAGTATTTT.

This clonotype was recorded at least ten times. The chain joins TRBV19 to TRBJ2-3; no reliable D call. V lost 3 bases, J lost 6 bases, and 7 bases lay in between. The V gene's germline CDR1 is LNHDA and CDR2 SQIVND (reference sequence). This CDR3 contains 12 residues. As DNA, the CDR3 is TGTGCCAGTAGTATGGCCCGCGATACGCAGTATTTT. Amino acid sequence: CASSMARDTQYF.

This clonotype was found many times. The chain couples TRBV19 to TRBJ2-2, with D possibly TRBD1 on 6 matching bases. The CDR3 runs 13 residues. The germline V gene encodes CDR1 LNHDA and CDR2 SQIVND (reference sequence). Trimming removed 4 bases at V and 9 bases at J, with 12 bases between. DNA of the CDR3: TGTGCCAGTAGTAGGATCAGGGGCCGGGAGCTGTTTTTT. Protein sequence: CASSRIRGRELFF.

DNA for the CDR3: TGTGCCTGCTGTTTTAAGTCAGCAGGTGGTGGGCCTCAAGAGACCCAGTACTTC. Residues: CACCFKSAGGGPQETQYF. The V call is TRBV12-3 or TRBV12-4, the J call TRBJ2-5; unclear D gene. Trimming cost V 11 bases and J 2 bases, with 30 bases left between them. The CDR3 is 18 amino acids.

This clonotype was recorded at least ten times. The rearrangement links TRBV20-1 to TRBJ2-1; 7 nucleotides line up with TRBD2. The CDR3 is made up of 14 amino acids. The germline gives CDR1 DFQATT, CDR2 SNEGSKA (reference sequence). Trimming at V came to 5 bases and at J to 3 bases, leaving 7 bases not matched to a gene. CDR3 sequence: CSAEGTTFYNEQFF. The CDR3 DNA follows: TGCAGTGCTGAAGGGACTACCTTCTACAATGAGCAGTTCTTC.

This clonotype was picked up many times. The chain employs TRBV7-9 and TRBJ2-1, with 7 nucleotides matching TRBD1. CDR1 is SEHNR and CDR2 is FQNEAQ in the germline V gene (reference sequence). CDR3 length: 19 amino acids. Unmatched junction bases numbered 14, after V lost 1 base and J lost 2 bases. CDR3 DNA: TGTGCCAGCAGCTTAGAAAATATTGCTTGGGACAGCACCTACAATGAGCAGTTCTTC. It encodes CASSLENIAWDSTYNEQFF.

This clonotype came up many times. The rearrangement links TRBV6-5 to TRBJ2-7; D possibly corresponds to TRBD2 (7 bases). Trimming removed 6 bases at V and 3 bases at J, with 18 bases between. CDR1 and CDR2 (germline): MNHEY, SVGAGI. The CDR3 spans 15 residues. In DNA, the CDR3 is TGTGCCAGCAGGGGGGGGGGCGGTGGGCGCTACGAGCAGTACTTC. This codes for CASRGGGGGRYEQYF.

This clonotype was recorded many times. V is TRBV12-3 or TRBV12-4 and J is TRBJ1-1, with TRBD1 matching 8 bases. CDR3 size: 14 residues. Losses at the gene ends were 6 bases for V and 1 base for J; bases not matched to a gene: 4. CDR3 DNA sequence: TGTGCCAGCAGGACGGACAGGGAGAACACTGAAGCTTTCTTT. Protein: CASRTDRENTEAFF.

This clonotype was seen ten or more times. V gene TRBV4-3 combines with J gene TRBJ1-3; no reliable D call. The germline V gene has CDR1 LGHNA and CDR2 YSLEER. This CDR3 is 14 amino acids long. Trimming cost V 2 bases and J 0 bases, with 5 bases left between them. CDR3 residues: CASSQRSSGNTIYF. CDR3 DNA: TGCGCCAGCAGCCAACGGAGCTCTGGAAACACCATATATTTT.

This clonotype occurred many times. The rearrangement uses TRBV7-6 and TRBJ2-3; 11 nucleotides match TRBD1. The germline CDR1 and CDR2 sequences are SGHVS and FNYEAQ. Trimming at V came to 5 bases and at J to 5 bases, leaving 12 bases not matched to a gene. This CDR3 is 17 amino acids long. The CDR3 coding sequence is TGTGCCAGCAGCCTACCAAAGGGACAGGGGGTTGTAGATACGCAGTATTTT. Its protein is CASSLPKGQGVVDTQYF.

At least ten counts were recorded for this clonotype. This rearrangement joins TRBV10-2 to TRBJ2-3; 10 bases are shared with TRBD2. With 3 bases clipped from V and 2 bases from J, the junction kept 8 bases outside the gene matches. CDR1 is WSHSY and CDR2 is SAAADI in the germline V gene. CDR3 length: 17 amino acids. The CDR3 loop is CASSEYPSGGLTDTQYF. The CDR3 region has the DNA TGCGCCAGCAGTGAATATCCTAGCGGGGGACTCACAGATACGCAGTATTTT.

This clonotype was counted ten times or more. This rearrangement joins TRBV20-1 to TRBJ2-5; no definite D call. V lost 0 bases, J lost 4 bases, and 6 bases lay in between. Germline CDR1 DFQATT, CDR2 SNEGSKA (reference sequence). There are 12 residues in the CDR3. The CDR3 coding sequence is TGCAGTGCTAGAGATACATTAGAGACCCAGTACTTC. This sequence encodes CSARDTLETQYF.

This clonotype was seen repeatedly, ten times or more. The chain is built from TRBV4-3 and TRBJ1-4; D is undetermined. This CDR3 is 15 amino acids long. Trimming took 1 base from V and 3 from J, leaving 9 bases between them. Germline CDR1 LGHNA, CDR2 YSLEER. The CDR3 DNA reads TGCGCCAGCAGCCAAGTCAGCCAGGCTAATGAAAAACTGTTTTTT. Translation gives CASSQVSQANEKLFF.